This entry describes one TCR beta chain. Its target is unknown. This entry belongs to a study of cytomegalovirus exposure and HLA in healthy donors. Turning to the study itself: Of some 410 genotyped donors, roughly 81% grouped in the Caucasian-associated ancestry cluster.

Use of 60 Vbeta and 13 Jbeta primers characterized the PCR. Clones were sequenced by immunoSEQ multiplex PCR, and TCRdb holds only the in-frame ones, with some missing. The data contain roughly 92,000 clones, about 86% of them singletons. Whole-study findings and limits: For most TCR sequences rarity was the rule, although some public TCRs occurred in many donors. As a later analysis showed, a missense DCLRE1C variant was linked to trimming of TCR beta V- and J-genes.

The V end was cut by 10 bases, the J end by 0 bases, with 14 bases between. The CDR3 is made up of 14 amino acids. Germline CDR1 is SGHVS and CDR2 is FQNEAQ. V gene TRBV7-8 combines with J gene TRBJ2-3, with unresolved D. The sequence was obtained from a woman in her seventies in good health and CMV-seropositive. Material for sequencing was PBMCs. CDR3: CATLYSPSTDTQYF. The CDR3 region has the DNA TGTGCCACTCTATATAGCCCTAGCACAGATACGCAGTATTTT.